The sequence of this T cell receptor (beta chain) was determined in a study of blood T cell repertoires in COVID-19. TCRdb's copy holds only in-frame clones and misses some; the assay was immunoSEQ multiplex PCR. There are 40,000 or so clones in the sample; 86% occur only once, and 4.5% to 6.5% lies in the top ten. Sequencing was carried out using peripheral blood. The receptor was isolated from a man aged 35 to 55 with active COVID-19.

The DNA of the CDR3 is TGTGCCAGCAGCACAGGGGACAATCAGCCCCAGCATTTT. Its protein is CASSTGDNQPQHF. The chain carries TRBV3-1 (or the pseudogene TRBV3-2) and TRBJ1-5; 7 bases fit TRBD1. The trim removed 5 bases at V and 3 bases at J, leaving 1 base unmatched. The CDR3 consists of 13 residues. CDR1 and CDR2 (germline): LGHDT, YNNKEL (reference sequence).